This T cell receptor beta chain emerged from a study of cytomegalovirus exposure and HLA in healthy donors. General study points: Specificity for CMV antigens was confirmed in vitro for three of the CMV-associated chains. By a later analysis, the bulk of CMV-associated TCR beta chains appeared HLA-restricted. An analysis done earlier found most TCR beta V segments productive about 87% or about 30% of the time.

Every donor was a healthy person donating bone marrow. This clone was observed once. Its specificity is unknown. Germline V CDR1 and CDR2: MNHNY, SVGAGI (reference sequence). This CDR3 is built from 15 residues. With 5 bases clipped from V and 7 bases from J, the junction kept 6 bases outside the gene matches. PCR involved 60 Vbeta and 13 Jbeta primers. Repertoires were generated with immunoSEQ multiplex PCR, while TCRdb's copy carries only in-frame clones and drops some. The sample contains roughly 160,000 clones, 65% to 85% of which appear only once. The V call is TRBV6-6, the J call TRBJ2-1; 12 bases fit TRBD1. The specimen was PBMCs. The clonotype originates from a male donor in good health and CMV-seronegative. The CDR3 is CASSKPGQGANEQFF. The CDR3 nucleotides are TGTGCCAGCAGTAAGCCGGGACAGGGGGCGAATGAGCAGTTCTTC.